The text below deals with one T cell receptor beta chain. Germline V gene data show CDR1 as SEHNR and CDR2 as FQNEAQ (reference sequence). CDR3 length equals 15 residues. V lost 4 bases to trimming and J lost 4 bases; unmatched junction nucleotides: 6. This entry belongs to a study of OX40 agonist ivuxolimab in advanced cancers. Sequencing was performed with immunoSEQ multiplex PCR; in TCRdb, only in-frame clones are kept and a portion is missing. The table records 70,000 to 95,000 clones, about 94% of them present only once. The V call is TRBV7-9, the J call TRBJ1-3, with TRBD1 identical over 8 bases. This receptor was identified in an adult with an advanced solid tumor such as melanoma, head and neck, liver or kidney cancer. Sequencing used CD4+ or CD8+ T cells sorted from blood, obtained in a trial of the OX40 agonist ivuxolimab. The CDR3 is CASSSGGAGGNTIYF. CDR3 bases: TGTGCCAGCAGCTCAGGGGGCGCGGGAGGAAACACCATATATTTT.